The rows below give T cell receptor beta chains drawn from one sample of a study of PD-1 blockade in classical Hodgkin lymphoma. The repertoire was sequenced with immunoSEQ multiplex PCR; TCRdb's copy has only in-frame clones and lacks some. The sample carries tens of thousands of clones, around 75% recorded once. The sequences come from CD4+ T cells from blood, collected before the fourth cycle of nivolumab. The receptors here all came from a human donor with classical Hodgkin lymphoma. The conserved cysteine and the conserved F or W are not part of the CDR3 here. Only part of the rows carry a size: once, few, many, or a class if the clone is expanded.

CDR3 protein: ASSLGQMNQPQH; J gene: TRBJ1-5; clone size: -; V gene: TRBV7-2
CDR3 protein: ASINSALGTEAF; J gene: TRBJ1-1; clone size: -; V gene: TRBV2
CDR3 protein: ASSVAGGPYEQY; J gene: TRBJ2-7; clone size: once; V gene: TRBV9
CDR3 protein: ASSLGGEGYGYT; J gene: TRBJ1-2; clone size: -; V gene: TRBV5-4
CDR3 protein: ASSSQGNTEAF; J gene: TRBJ1-1; clone size: -; V gene: TRBV5-1
CDR3 protein: ASSDNFPRLIYGYT; J gene: TRBJ1-2; clone size: few; V gene: TRBV6-1
CDR3 protein: ASRRQGSTEAF; J gene: TRBJ1-1; clone size: -; V gene: TRBV28
CDR3 protein: ASSSTVEYSYEQY; J gene: TRBJ2-7; clone size: -; V gene: TRBV5-1
CDR3 protein: ASSLESDTQY; J gene: TRBJ2-3; clone size: -; V gene: TRBV5-1
CDR3 protein: ARSLKRETQY; J gene: TRBJ2-5; clone size: -; V gene: TRBV5-3
CDR3 protein: ASSPDQATNEKLF; J gene: TRBJ1-4; clone size: -; V gene: TRBV19
CDR3 protein: ASSLEPGTNIQY; J gene: TRBJ2-4; clone size: -; V gene: TRBV7-2
CDR3 protein: ASSYSFRTNTEAF; J gene: TRBJ1-1; clone size: -; V gene: TRBV6-5
CDR3 protein: ASRGQGDSPLH; J gene: TRBJ1-6; clone size: -; V gene: TRBV28
CDR3 protein: ASSQRRSSTGELF; J gene: TRBJ2-2; clone size: -; V gene: TRBV11-3
CDR3 protein: ASSSGGNTIY; J gene: TRBJ1-3; clone size: -; V gene: TRBV2
CDR3 protein: ASSFGQTYSGNTIY; J gene: TRBJ1-3; clone size: -; V gene: TRBV5-1
CDR3 protein: ASSPQKGTQPQH; J gene: TRBJ1-5; clone size: -; V gene: TRBV7-2
CDR3 protein: ASINPGGLTEAF; J gene: TRBJ1-1; clone size: -; V gene: TRBV28
CDR3 protein: ASSVAGQGAYNEQF; J gene: TRBJ2-1; clone size: -; V gene: TRBV9
CDR3 protein: ASSIRERGTQY; J gene: TRBJ2-5; clone size: -; V gene: TRBV6-6
CDR3 protein: ASSYSSLADTQY; J gene: TRBJ2-3; clone size: -; V gene: TRBV6-5
CDR3 protein: ASSQPGLPNNEQF; J gene: TRBJ2-1; clone size: -; V gene: TRBV14
CDR3 protein: ASSPRDRTNTEAF; J gene: TRBJ1-1; clone size: -; V gene: TRBV19
CDR3 protein: ASSLWQGADTEAF; J gene: TRBJ1-1; clone size: -; V gene: TRBV5-5
CDR3 protein: ASSPPSTNEKLF; J gene: TRBJ1-4; clone size: once; V gene: TRBV18
CDR3 protein: ASSLQEGWDQPQH; J gene: TRBJ1-5; clone size: -; V gene: TRBV7-6
CDR3 protein: ASSFRTSGGSATGELF; J gene: TRBJ2-2; clone size: few; V gene: TRBV7-2
CDR3 protein: ASSLAWPGQGTYGYT; J gene: TRBJ1-2; clone size: -; V gene: TRBV7-2
CDR3 protein: ASSPTDVNTEAF; J gene: TRBJ1-1; clone size: -; V gene: TRBV18
CDR3 protein: ATGLQGSFGNTIY; J gene: TRBJ1-3; clone size: -; V gene: TRBV19
CDR3 protein: ASSQWQPSPLH; J gene: TRBJ1-6; clone size: -; V gene: TRBV4-2
CDR3 protein: ASSVRGSNEKLF; J gene: TRBJ1-4; clone size: few; V gene: TRBV11-1
CDR3 protein: ASSGIGLFYGYT; J gene: TRBJ1-2; clone size: -; V gene: TRBV6-1
CDR3 protein: ASSWLEHDTQY; J gene: TRBJ2-3; clone size: -; V gene: TRBV11-2
CDR3 protein: ASSLSPAHNSPLH; J gene: TRBJ1-6; clone size: -; V gene: TRBV5-6
CDR3 protein: ASSRRQEPYNEQF; J gene: TRBJ2-1; clone size: -; V gene: TRBV9
CDR3 protein: SARGPNEQF; J gene: TRBJ2-1; clone size: -; V gene: TRBV20-1
CDR3 protein: ASGTGGAGNTIY; J gene: TRBJ1-3; clone size: -; V gene: TRBV19
CDR3 protein: ASSVGTYGYT; J gene: TRBJ1-2; clone size: -; V gene: TRBV9